This T cell receptor (beta chain) was recorded in a study of shared clonotypes between healthy human individuals (dated by TCRdb to the early 2020s). Background for the entire study: A couple of women and a few men aged 18 to 49 years were included in the cohort. Per donor, three plates each were used for CD4 naive and CD4 memory, two for CD8 naive, and one for CD8 memory. The study deeply sequenced blood TCR repertoires of roughly five healthy adults to estimate repertoire size and the extent of clonotype sharing between individuals. To increase sequencing depth and limit assay-specific biases, different laboratories used diverse techniques to prepare libraries and sequence TCR repertoires. Leukapheresis yielded between about 0.94 and 9 billion PBMCs per donor.

As concerns this clone: Its antigen is still unknown. The sample holds no much larger clone one base away, and base qualities are not on file.

Broader findings and caveats from the paper: Compared with non-shared clonotypes, clonotypes shared by all four sorted-subset donors had higher generation probabilities. Based on pairwise subsampling, the degree of clonotype sharing among donors was expected to be affected by sequencing depth. Estimated clonotype richness was generally larger for naive than for memory subsets. Only blood was sampled, and tissue TCR repertoires likely differ from those in blood. Incomplete sequencing was indicated by rarefaction of sorted-subset datasets, despite the large sequencing depth. Across a few donors, roughly 5.4% of naive CD4, 3% to 3.5% of naive CD8, approximately 2.5% of memory CD4, and around 0.4% of memory CD8 clonotypes were shared. Because the study included a small number of donors, the genetic and exposure-history diversity represented was limited.

TCR CDR3 regions were amplified from genomic DNA by multiplex PCR using the deep immunoSEQ assay. Extracted genomic DNA from each cell subset was spread evenly across all wells of several immunoSEQ 96-well plates, with each plate serving as a replicate. For sorted subsets, about 200 ng genomic DNA, equal to 30,000 to 35,000 T cell genomes, was loaded into each replicate PCR. The purified libraries were quantified using a Qubit 3.0 fluorometer, sized with a Bioanalyzer 2100, and then quantified again using the KAPA Library Quantification kit. Every immunoSEQ 96-well plate was sequenced on a separate single-read 150-cycle Illumina NextSeq 550 flow cell. As for how the authors treated the data: Because the immunoSEQ output held only junctional sequences and lacked quality scores, the filtering could not match the filtering applied to full-length reads. To assign V/J genes and CDR3, sequences were annotated using PyIR, a Python wrapper for IgBLAST v1.9, with IMGT germline references. Reads with weak V/J assignments (E-value above 1e-6), missing CDR3, stop codons, out-of-frame junctions, or ambiguous translated residues were removed. V3J clonotypes were defined as sequences sharing an identical inferred V gene, J gene, and CDR3 amino acid sequence. The percentage overlap between two repertoires was calculated by dividing the number of shared unique clonotypes by the size of the smaller repertoire. Three approaches were used to assess repertoire richness: RTK rarefaction, the Chao1 estimator, and Recon v2.1 estimates of unobserved clonotypes. Generation probabilities for all TCRbeta clonotypes obtained by the gDNA method from a handful of donors were computed using OLGA. Here the immuneACCESS table is served through TCRdb, limited to in-frame sequences with V and J called. Missing clones are a known gap in these copies; in checked studies unresolved V genes cover under half, and the rest lacks a known reason. That table supplies the V and J calls and clone size; D and trimming were determined from the DNA. The sample contains hundreds of thousands of clones, over 65% of them found a single time. Jointly, the top ten make up 1.5% to 2% of the sample.

Healthy HIV-negative adults with no recently reported acute infections or vaccinations were included as donors. Every donor was a Caucasian adult living in Nashville, Tennessee, USA. CD4+ T cells were enriched through magnetic negative selection, after which naive cells were positively selected on CD45RA and the remaining negative fraction served as the memory subset. Blood was collected by leukapheresis, and PBMCs were isolated by Ficoll-Histopaque density gradient centrifugation and then cryopreserved in liquid nitrogen vapor phase. Analytical flow cytometry was used to check the purity and quantity of every magnetically sorted T cell population. Genomic DNA was isolated from every sorted fraction and measured by UV absorbance on a Nanodrop 2000c. The CDR3 starts with the cysteine, ends with the phenylalanine, and has 15 residues. Only the CDR3 region is kept as DNA, spanning 45 bases read in frame from base 1. According to the germline V gene (reference sequence), CDR1 reads SGHNT and CDR2 reads YYREEE. Compared with germline, V lacks 4 bases and J lacks 4 bases; bases without a gene match: 6.

The receptor chain draws on TRBV5-4 and TRBJ2-3; the central 10 bases match TRBD1. The sequenced material came from memory CD4+ T cells sorted from blood. This specimen's cell subset or site label, interpreted: CD45RA-negative fraction. This TCR derives from a young woman in good health. The DNA sequence follows: TGTGCCAGCAGCCCGACAGGGGGCGCATCAGATACGCAGTATTTT. Translated, this is CASSPTGGASDTQYF.